The 14 T cell receptor beta chains below were found in one sample sequenced in a study of T cell repertoires in cytomegalovirus infection. MiXCR was run by TCRdb on the reads, yielding one entry per CDR3 protein. This table has 400,000 to 600,000 distinct CDR3 sequences, approximately 40% appearing once. Their cognate antigens are unknown. Sequenced material: cultured PBMCs, taken from culture after CMV antigen stimulation. These TCRs come from a human donor in good health (CMV status not recorded). Some clones in this sample may be carry-over from other donors' samples.

The J gene is TRBJ2-1, the V gene TRBV7-8, with TRBD2 identical over 9 bases. V dropped 8 bases and J dropped 6; count of bases not matched to a gene: 11. The CDR3 runs 15 residues. The germline CDR1 and CDR2 sequences are SGHVS and FQNEAQ. For the CDR3, the DNA is TGTGCCAGCGCTCTAGCGGGGACGGCCTCCAATGAGCAGTTCTTC. Protein sequence: CASALAGTASNEQFF. The full variable domain, completed using reference TRBV7-8 and TRBJ2-1, is GAGVSQSPRYKVAKRGQDVALRCDPISGHVSLFWYQQALGQGPEFLTYFQNEAQLDKSGLPSDRFFAERPEGSVSTLKIQRTQQEDSAVYLCASALAGTASNEQFFGPGTRLTVL.

This chain connects TRBV6-5 to TRBJ1-1; 12 bases match TRBD1. The CDR3 is 15 residues long. J was trimmed by 7 bases and V by 5 bases; bases with no gene match: 8. Looked up from germline, CDR1 is MNHEY and CDR2 is SVGAGI. The CDR3 is CASSIYGTGGIEAFF. As DNA, the CDR3 is TGTGCCAGCAGTATTTACGGGACAGGGGGCATTGAAGCTTTCTTT.

The V gene is TRBV7-6, the J gene TRBJ1-4; TRBD1 matches at 10 bases. Germline values: CDR1 SGHVS, CDR2 FNYEAQ. The CDR3 has 17 amino acids. The ends lost 4 bases at V and 8 bases at J; junction bases unmatched: 13. Written as DNA, the CDR3 is TGTGCCAGCAGCTCCTCTAGGAGGGACAGGGGAGGCGAAAAACTGTTTTTT. Protein sequence: CASSSSRRDRGGEKLFF.

This clonotype was seen only a few times. The V and J genes are TRBV7-2 and TRBJ2-7, with 9 positions matching TRBD1. This CDR3 has 16 residues. The V and J ends lost 6 bases and 3 bases, in that order; junction bases with no gene match: 12. CDR1 is SGHTA and CDR2 is FQGNSA in the germline V gene. CDR3 coding DNA: TGTGCCAGCAGTTCCGGACAGGGGACTTGGGGCTACGAGCAGTACTTC. Translation gives CASSSGQGTWGYEQYF.

Here the CDR3 DNA reads TGTGCCATCAGTGAGTCGCAACAGGGGGACGCTTTCTTT. Its translation is CAISESQQGDAFF. The V and J genes are TRBV10-3 and TRBJ1-1, with 8 positions matching TRBD1. The CDR3 runs to 13 residues. V lost 0 bases and J lost 11; bases outside the gene matches: 5. The germline gives CDR1 ENHRY, CDR2 SYGVKD.

This clonotype was counted only a few times. The chain uses TRBV7-9 and TRBJ2-7, with 7 bases aligning to TRBD2. Germline V gene data show CDR1 as SEHNR and CDR2 as FQNEAQ (reference sequence). This CDR3 has 12 residues. The trim removed 9 bases at V and 6 bases at J, leaving 8 bases unmatched. CDR3 sequence reads: CASLSGEGEQYF. The CDR3 bases are TGTGCCAGTCTCTCGGGGGAGGGCGAGCAGTACTTC.

This clonotype was detected only once. The chain has TRBV27 and TRBJ1-2; D may be TRBD1 (5 bases). V lost 3 bases and J 8 bases, leaving 16 bases between the germline ends. The CDR3 is 14 amino acids. The germline V gene has CDR1 MNHEY and CDR2 SMNVEV (reference sequence). CDR3 in amino acids: CASSFLGARGGYTF. DNA for the CDR3: TGTGCCAGCAGTTTCTTAGGGGCGCGGGGCGGCTACACCTTC.

This clonotype turned up a few times. The chain recombines TRBV12-3 or TRBV12-4 with TRBJ2-5, with TRBD1 identical over 7 bases. Trimming at V came to 6 bases and at J to 1 base, leaving 5 bases not matched to a gene. This CDR3 comprises 14 residues. CDR3 nucleotide sequence: TGTGCCAGCAGCCCGGGGACAGTCCAAGAGACCCAGTACTTC. Translating gives CASSPGTVQETQYF.

The chain couples TRBV5-6 to TRBJ1-6, with TRBD1 matching 7 bases. CDR3 length: 16 residues. Trimming at V came to 4 bases and at J to 3 bases, leaving 7 bases not matched to a gene. The germline V gene has CDR1 SGHDT and CDR2 YYEEEE. The CDR3 DNA is TGTGCCAGCAGCCGAGGGGACAGTAACTATAATTCACCCCTCCACTTT. Protein: CASSRGDSNYNSPLHF.

This clonotype was found once. The chain has TRBV6-6 and TRBJ1-1; D is unclear. V was clipped by 8 bases and J by 2 bases, with 6 bases between them. Germline V CDR1 and CDR2: MNHNY, SVGAGI (reference sequence). CDR3 size: 11 residues. DNA of the CDR3: TGTGCCAGCCACGGAAACACTGAAGCTTTCTTT. The encoded protein is CASHGNTEAFF.

The chain uses TRBV2 and TRBJ1-2, with 7 nucleotides matching TRBD1. This CDR3 region has 15 residues. Trimming cost V 5 bases and J 0 bases; bases outside gene matches: 6. Looked up from germline, CDR1 is SNHLY and CDR2 is FYNNEI. This chain's CDR3 is CASSPDRSTNYGYTF. Written as DNA, the CDR3 is TGTGCCAGCAGTCCGGACAGGTCGACTAACTATGGCTACACCTTC.

The CDR3: CASSGLAGGVEQFF. The CDR3 DNA reads as TGTGCCAGCAGCGGACTAGCGGGAGGGGTTGAGCAGTTCTTC. This chain connects TRBV2 to TRBJ2-1, with TRBD2 matching over 15 bases. Trimming at V came to 6 bases and at J to 9 bases, leaving 3 bases not matched to a gene. Germline values: CDR1 SNHLY, CDR2 FYNNEI. The CDR3 totals 14 residues.

The V gene is TRBV19, the J gene TRBJ1-1, with TRBD1 matching 8 bases. The CDR3 loop spans 15 amino acids. The V and J ends lost 5 bases and 2 bases, in that order; junction bases with no gene match: 7. The germline V gene has CDR1 LNHDA and CDR2 SQIVND (reference sequence). CDR3 loop: CASSSPDRVNTEAFF. The DNA for the CDR3 is TGTGCCAGTAGTTCTCCGGACAGGGTTAACACTGAAGCTTTCTTT. Full variable domain (missing parts from reference TRBV19 and TRBJ1-1): DGGITQSPKYLFRKEGQNVTLSCEQNLNHDAMYWYRQDPGQGLRLIYYSQIVNDFQKGDIAEGYSVSREKKESFPLTVTSAQKNPTAFYLCASSSPDRVNTEAFFGQGTRLTVV.

The V and J genes are TRBV4-1 and TRBJ2-7; 7 bases match TRBD2. Germline assignment: CDR1 MGHRA and CDR2 YSYEKL. Germline trimming cut 1 base from V and 4 bases from J; bases unmatched to any gene: 16. The CDR3 consists of 18 residues. The CDR3 region has the DNA TGCGCCAGCAGCCAAGCTTTTCTTGGGGCGGGGGTCACGTACGAGCAGTACTTC. It codes for CASSQAFLGAGVTYEQYF.